A single sample is the source of the 19 T cell receptor beta chains below, sequenced in a study of neurological immune-mediated disorders. TCRdb re-analysed the 5' RACE reads in MiXCR, keeping a single row per CDR3 protein. The sample lists about 38,000 distinct CDR3 sequences, approximately 4.4% seen once, with approximately 9.1% in the top ten. The sample was CD4+ T cells from blood. The source of these receptors is a man between 18 and 35 years old in good health.

This clonotype was seen ten or more times. The V and J genes are TRBV20-1 and TRBJ1-1; tentatively, D is TRBD1 (5 bases). The CDR3 runs 14 residues. Germline CDR1 reads DFQATT; CDR2 reads SNEGSKA (reference sequence). Trimming left V 0 bases short and J 11 bases short, with 19 bases between. CDR3 in amino acids: CSARDQGGGSGAFF. CDR3 coding DNA: TGCAGTGCTAGAGATCAGGGTGGGGGGTCCGGGGCTTTCTTT.

This clonotype was counted many times. The chain couples TRBV12-3 or TRBV12-4 to TRBJ1-5, with D perhaps TRBD1 (5 bases). This CDR3 is built from 15 residues. V gave up 3 bases and J gave up 5 bases, with 14 bases separating them. CDR3 loop: CASSFFQGRDQPQHF. The CDR3 nucleotides read TGTGCCAGCAGTTTCTTTCAGGGAAGGGATCAGCCCCAGCATTTT.

This chain uses TRBV3-1 with TRBJ2-4; 9 bases match TRBD1. J lost 2 bases, V lost 2 bases, and 4 bases had no gene match. Germline V lookup: CDR1 LGHDT, CDR2 YNNKEL (reference sequence). The CDR3 loop spans 16 amino acids. The CDR3 loop is CASSQTGGASKNIQYF. In DNA form, the CDR3 reads TGTGCCAGCAGCCAAACAGGGGGCGCGTCCAAAAACATTCAGTACTTC.

Ten or more counts support this clonotype. V is TRBV20-1 and J is TRBJ1-5; maybe TRBD1 (6 bases). The CDR3 sequence is 15 residues long. V was cut by 0 bases and J by 4 bases, with 13 bases left in between. Germline V gives CDR1 DFQATT, CDR2 SNEGSKA (reference sequence). The CDR3: CSAREVGAGNQPQHF. CDR3 bases: TGCAGTGCTAGAGAGGTGGGGGCGGGTAATCAGCCCCAGCATTTT.

This clonotype was observed at least ten times. The chain uses TRBV10-2 and TRBJ1-2; the D is unclear. CDR3 length: 13 amino acids. The V end lost 8 bases, the J end lost 7 bases, and 17 bases lay between the germline ends. Germline V CDR1 and CDR2: WSHSY, SAAADI. The CDR3 nucleotides read TGCGCCAGCTCGGAAGGCCCGTCTTCTGGCTACACCTTC. Translated, it gives CASSEGPSSGYTF.

This clonotype was counted ten times or more. The chain uses TRBV25-1 and TRBJ1-5, with D possibly matching TRBD1 (5 bases). Germline CDR1 and CDR2: MGHDK and SYGVNS. V was pared by 4 bases and J by 5 bases, with 21 bases between. The CDR3 consists of 17 residues. This chain's CDR3 is CASSGYSWGEVDQPQHF. CDR3 DNA: TGTGCCAGCAGTGGGTACAGCTGGGGGGAAGTCGATCAGCCCCAGCATTTT.

The table lists this clonotype with many counts. The V gene is TRBV5-1, the J gene TRBJ2-7; no reliable D call. The CDR3 spans 15 residues. Germline CDR1 SGHRS, CDR2 YFSETQ. Trimming shortened V by 0 bases and J by 5 bases, and 15 bases separated the two germline ends. The CDR3 DNA follows: TGCGCCAGCAGCTTGGTAGGTAGTCCCCCCCACGAGCAGTACTTC. Encoded protein: CASSLVGSPPHEQYF. The full variable domain, its missing parts supplied by reference TRBV5-1 and TRBJ2-7, is KAGVTQTPRYLIKTRGQQVTLSCSPISGHRSVSWYQQTPGQGLQFLFEYFSETQRNKGNFPGRFSGRQFSNSRSEMNVSTLELGDSALYLCASSLVGSPPHEQYFGPGTRLTVT.

This clonotype was observed at least ten times. The chain recombines TRBV6-1 with TRBJ1-1; 7 bases are shared with TRBD1. After removal of 9 bases from V and 1 base from J, the junction contained 5 bases not matched to a gene. Per the germline V gene, CDR1 is MNHNS and CDR2 is SASEGT. This CDR3 region has 13 residues. The CDR3 loop reads CASGTAKNTEAFF. The CDR3 region has the DNA TGTGCCAGTGGGACAGCCAAGAACACTGAAGCTTTCTTT.

This clonotype turned up a few times. The chain employs TRBV6-1 and TRBJ1-5; 9 bases fit TRBD1. The germline V gene has CDR1 MNHNS and CDR2 SASEGT. The CDR3 has 15 residues. V shed 6 bases, J shed 6 bases, and the junction held 9 bases outside the gene matches. For the CDR3, the DNA is TGTGCCAGCAGGGCGGACAGGGGACGGGGTCAGCCCCAGCATTTT. Amino acids: CASRADRGRGQPQHF.

In this sample, this clonotype turned up a few times. J is TRBJ2-3 and V is TRBV6-2 or TRBV6-3, with 10 positions matching TRBD2. The ends lost 2 bases at V and 0 bases at J; junction bases unmatched: 17. The CDR3 totals 21 residues. The germline V gene encodes CDR1 MNHEY and CDR2 SVGEGT. CDR3 in amino acids: CASSYIGGWTSGSSSTDTQYF. CDR3 DNA: TGTGCCAGCAGTTACATAGGTGGTTGGACTAGCGGTAGTTCTAGCACAGATACGCAGTATTTT.

This clonotype was detected many times. The genes are TRBV29-1 and TRBJ2-3; 9 positions agree with TRBD2. This CDR3 has 14 residues. Losses at the gene ends were 6 bases for V and 4 bases for J; bases not matched to a gene: 8. Germline loops: CDR1 SQVTM, CDR2 ANQGSEA. The CDR3 is CSVASGTSPDTQYF. CDR3 nucleotides: TGCAGCGTAGCGTCCGGGACTAGCCCAGATACGCAGTATTTT.

V and J are TRBV7-9 and TRBJ1-2, with D possibly being TRBD1 (5 bases). V gave up 3 bases and J gave up 3 bases, with 8 bases separating them. This CDR3 spans 13 amino acids. Germline CDR1 and CDR2: SEHNR and FQNEAQ (reference sequence). The CDR3 here is CASSFEGDYGYTF. CDR3 coding DNA: TGTGCCAGCAGCTTCGAAGGGGACTATGGCTACACCTTC.

This clonotype was found many times. This chain joins TRBV5-1 and TRBJ2-3; D not resolved. Trimming stripped 0 bases from V and 4 bases from J, with 9 bases between. Germline V gives CDR1 SGHRS, CDR2 YFSETQ. The CDR3 consists of 14 residues. CDR3 protein: CASSLASTPDTQYF. The CDR3 DNA reads TGCGCCAGCAGCTTGGCGTCGACTCCAGATACGCAGTATTTT. The full variable domain, rest sourced from reference TRBV5-1 and TRBJ2-3, is KAGVTQTPRYLIKTRGQQVTLSCSPISGHRSVSWYQQTPGQGLQFLFEYFSETQRNKGNFPGRFSGRQFSNSRSEMNVSTLELGDSALYLCASSLASTPDTQYFGPGTRLTVL.

This clonotype was observed a few times. An end of the junction differs from the germline gene, which may be a read error. Here the CDR3 DNA reads TGTGCCAGCAGCTGGGACCCAATGGAGGGCTATGGCTACACCTTC. Translation: CASSWDPMEGYGYTF. The chain carries TRBV5-1 and TRBJ1-2; perhaps TRBD1 as D (5 bases). The CDR3 covers 15 residues. Germline V gives CDR1 SGHRS, CDR2 YFSETQ.

This clonotype was seen at least ten times. V and J are TRBV5-1 and TRBJ1-1; a possible D gene is TRBD1 (6 bases). The ends were cut back, 1 base at V and 4 bases at J, with 14 bases in the middle. The CDR3 sequence is 15 residues long. Germline loops: CDR1 SGHRS, CDR2 YFSETQ. CDR3 protein: CASSLRAGEGTEAFF. In DNA, the CDR3 is TGCGCCAGCAGCTTGCGGGCAGGGGAGGGCACTGAAGCTTTCTTT.

This clonotype was found many times. The chain is built from TRBV29-1 and TRBJ1-1; no firm D call. This CDR3 spans 14 amino acids. Deletions cut 6 bases from V and 1 base from J, with 15 bases between. Looked up from germline, CDR1 is SQVTM and CDR2 is ANQGSEA. The CDR3 here is CSVTPLLRNTEAFF. The CDR3 coding sequence is TGCAGCGTAACCCCGCTCCTGAGGAACACTGAAGCTTTCTTT.

At least ten counts were recorded for this clonotype. This chain uses TRBV29-1 with TRBJ1-1; TRBD1 matches 8 bases. With 0 bases clipped from V and 10 bases from J, the junction kept 13 bases outside the gene matches. Germline V gene lookup returns CDR1 SQVTM and CDR2 ANQGSEA. The CDR3 has 15 residues. The CDR3 sequence: CSVEDQGAPTLGAFF. The CDR3 bases are TGCAGCGTTGAAGACCAGGGGGCCCCCACCCTTGGAGCTTTCTTT.

Ten or more counts support this clonotype. The chain joins TRBV20-1 to TRBJ2-1; D may match TRBD1 or TRBD2 (7 bases each). The length of the CDR3 is 15 residues. Germline CDR1 reads DFQATT; CDR2 reads SNEGSKA (reference sequence). V lost 1 base and J 12 bases, leaving 22 bases between the germline ends. The chain's CDR3 is CSARVPGQREAGQFF. In DNA form, the CDR3 reads TGCAGTGCTAGAGTCCCGGGACAGCGGGAAGCAGGGCAGTTCTTC.

This clonotype was counted ten times or more. The chain joins TRBV5-1 to TRBJ1-2; D gene uncertain. Germline CDR1 SGHRS, CDR2 YFSETQ. V was clipped by 0 bases and J by 0 bases, with 6 bases between them. The CDR3 spans 14 residues. CDR3 residues: CASSLEPPNYGYTF. Written as DNA, the CDR3 is TGCGCCAGCAGCTTGGAGCCCCCTAACTATGGCTACACCTTC.